This T cell receptor beta chain was observed in a study of blood T cell repertoires in COVID-19. The CDR3 has 14 residues. The germline V and J ends were trimmed by 4 bases and 4 bases, with 14 bases remaining between them. Germline V gene data show CDR1 as MNHEY and CDR2 as SMNVEV (reference sequence). Sequencing was performed with immunoSEQ multiplex PCR; in TCRdb, only in-frame clones are kept and a portion is missing. This table has about 250,000 clones, roughly nine tenths appearing once. The table lists this clone with a few counts. The chain employs TRBV27 and TRBJ2-7, with a possible D match to TRBD1 (5 bases). The source is a woman younger than 30 who had recovered from COVID-19. The sample taken for sequencing was PBMCs or T cells enriched from blood (not recorded which). This CDR3 reads CASSSLAGFYEQYF. The CDR3 bases are TGTGCCAGCAGTTCCCTGGCAGGGTTTTACGAGCAGTACTTC.